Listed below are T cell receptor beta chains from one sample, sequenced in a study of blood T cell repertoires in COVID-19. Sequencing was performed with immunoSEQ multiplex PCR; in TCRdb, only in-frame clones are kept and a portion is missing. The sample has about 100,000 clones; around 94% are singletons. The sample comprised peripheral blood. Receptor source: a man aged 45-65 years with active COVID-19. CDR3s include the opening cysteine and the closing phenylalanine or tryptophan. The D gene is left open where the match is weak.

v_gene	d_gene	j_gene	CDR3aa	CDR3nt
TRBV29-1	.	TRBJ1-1	CSVEASSSTEAFF	TGCAGCGTTGAAGCCTCGAGTAGCACTGAAGCTTTCTTT
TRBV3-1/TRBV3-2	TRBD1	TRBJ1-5	CASSQESTGPRQPQHF	TGTGCCAGCAGCCAAGAGTCGACAGGGCCCAGGCAGCCCCAGCATTTT
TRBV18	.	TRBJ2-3	CASSPVGGTGTDTQYF	TGTGCCAGCTCACCGGTTGGCGGGACGGGCACAGATACGCAGTATTTT
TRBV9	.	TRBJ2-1	CASSVGTRKHNEQFF	TGTGCCAGCAGCGTGGGGACACGAAAGCATAATGAGCAGTTCTTC
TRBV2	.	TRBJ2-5	CASREDRSGPETQYF	TGTGCCAGCAGGGAAGACAGGTCAGGGCCAGAGACCCAGTACTTC
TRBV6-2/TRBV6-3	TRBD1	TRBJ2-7	CASSYPGTGRQYF	TGTGCCAGCAGTTACCCCGGGACAGGGCGACAGTACTTC
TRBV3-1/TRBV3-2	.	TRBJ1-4	CASSQGLSNEKLFF	TGTGCCAGCAGCCAAGGACTTTCAAATGAAAAACTGTTTTTT
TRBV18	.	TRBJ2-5	CASSPSREKETQYF	TGTGCCAGCTCACCTAGCCGGGAAAAAGAGACCCAGTACTTC
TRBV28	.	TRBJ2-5	CASVLGSDTEYQETQYF	TGTGCCAGCGTCTTGGGATCGGACACCGAGTACCAAGAGACCCAGTACTTC
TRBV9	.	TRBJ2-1	CASSPAAPSYNEQFF	TGTGCCAGCAGCCCGGCGGCCCCCTCCTACAATGAGCAGTTCTTC
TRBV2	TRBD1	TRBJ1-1	CASSDWDRHEAFF	TGTGCCAGCAGTGACTGGGACAGACATGAAGCTTTCTTT
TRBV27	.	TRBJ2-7	CASSFQRSSYEQYF	TGTGCCAGCAGTTTCCAACGGAGCTCCTACGAGCAGTACTTC
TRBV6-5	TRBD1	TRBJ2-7	CASSYRETGPYEQYF	TGTGCCAGCAGTTATAGAGAGACAGGGCCCTACGAGCAGTACTTC
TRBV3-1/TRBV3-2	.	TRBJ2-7	CASSQGSRGAEQYF	TGTGCCAGCAGCCAAGGTTCCCGGGGTGCCGAGCAGTACTTC
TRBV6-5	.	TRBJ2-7	CASSLAGRIYEQYF	TGTGCCAGTTCCCTGGCGGGGCGGATCTACGAGCAGTACTTC
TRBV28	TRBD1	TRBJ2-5	CASTGTGSGRQETQYF	TGTGCCAGTACCGGGACAGGGAGCGGGCGCCAAGAGACCCAGTACTTC